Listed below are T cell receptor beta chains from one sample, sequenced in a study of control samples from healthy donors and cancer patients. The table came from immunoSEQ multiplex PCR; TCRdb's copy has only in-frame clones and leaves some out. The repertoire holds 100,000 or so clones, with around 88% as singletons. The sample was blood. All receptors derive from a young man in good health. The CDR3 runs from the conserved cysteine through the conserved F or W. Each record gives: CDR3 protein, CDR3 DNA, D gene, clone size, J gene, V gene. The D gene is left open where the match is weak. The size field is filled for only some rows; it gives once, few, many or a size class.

CASSQSHITVDGYTF,TGCGCCAGCAGCCAAAGCCACATCACCGTGGATGGCTACACCTTC,-,-,TRBJ1-2,TRBV4-1
CASHAGVEVDTQYF,TGTGCCAGCCATGCGGGAGTCGAGGTAGATACGCAGTATTTT,TRBD2,-,TRBJ2-3,TRBV28
CASSLGDRDSLGYTF,TGCGCCAGCAGCTTGGGGGACAGGGATAGTCTTGGCTACACCTTC,TRBD1,-,TRBJ1-2,TRBV5-1
CASRVETGYTF,TGTGCCAGCAGGGTCGAGACTGGCTACACCTTC,-,-,TRBJ1-2,TRBV7-8
CASSYSGLAGGGEQYF,TGTGCCAGCAGTTACTCGGGACTAGCGGGAGGAGGCGAGCAGTACTTC,TRBD2,-,TRBJ2-7,TRBV6-2/TRBV6-3
CASSLDRSNEQFF,TGTGCCAGCAGCTTAGATCGTAGCAATGAGCAGTTCTTC,-,-,TRBJ2-1,TRBV11-2
CASSSNTGSGTEAFF,TGCGCCAGCAGCTCGAATACAGGGTCGGGCACTGAAGCTTTCTTT,-,-,TRBJ1-1,TRBV5-1
CASSLRAPREGENTEAFF,TGTGCCAGCTCACTACGAGCCCCCCGCGAGGGAGAGAACACTGAAGCTTTCTTT,-,-,TRBJ1-1,TRBV18
CASRRGPGGSQHF,TGTGCCAGCAGACGTGGCCCCGGTGGGTCCCAGCATTTT,-,-,TRBJ1-5,TRBV12-3/TRBV12-4
CASSLDSYQPQHF,TGTGCCAGCAGCTTAGACAGCTATCAGCCCCAGCATTTT,-,-,TRBJ1-5,TRBV11-2
CASSFGSRGGYGYTF,TGTGCCAGCAGCTTTGGCAGCAGGGGCGGCTATGGCTACACCTTC,-,-,TRBJ1-2,TRBV7-9
CASGQGSYNSPLHF,TGTGCCAGCGGGCAGGGAAGCTATAATTCACCCCTCCACTTT,-,-,TRBJ1-6,TRBV6-5
CASSQSNEQYF,TGTGCCAGCAGCCAAAGTAACGAGCAGTACTTC,-,-,TRBJ2-7,TRBV3-1/TRBV3-2
CASSLNGISYNEQFF,TGTGCCAGCAGCTTAAATGGGATATCCTACAATGAGCAGTTCTTC,-,-,TRBJ2-1,TRBV7-3
CASSLGGGQPQHF,TGTGCCAGCAGCTTAGGAGGGGGTCAGCCCCAGCATTTT,-,-,TRBJ1-5,TRBV7-2
CASSFGVTGDGTEAFF,TGCGCCAGCAGCTTTGGGGTGACAGGGGATGGTACTGAAGCTTTCTTT,TRBD1,-,TRBJ1-1,TRBV5-1
CASSYAEKLFF,TGTGCCAGCAGCTACGCTGAAAAACTGTTTTTT,-,-,TRBJ1-4,TRBV25-1
CASSPTRPGSMNTEAFF,TGTGCCAGCAGCCCTACACGGCCCGGCTCCATGAACACTGAAGCTTTCTTT,-,-,TRBJ1-1,TRBV11-2
CASSVPGLSYEQYF,TGTGCCAGCAGTGTTCCGGGACTCTCCTACGAGCAGTACTTC,-,-,TRBJ2-7,TRBV28
CASTGGPSSGNTIYF,TGTGCCAGCACCGGCGGGCCTTCCTCTGGAAACACCATATATTTT,-,-,TRBJ1-3,TRBV5-4
CASSVVGGPNTGELFF,TGTGCCAGCAGCGTAGTAGGGGGCCCGAACACCGGGGAGCTGTTTTTT,TRBD1,-,TRBJ2-2,TRBV9
CASSSPYGQGSQFF,TGTGCCAGCAGCTCACCCTACGGACAGGGTTCGCAGTTCTTC,TRBD1,-,TRBJ2-1,TRBV5-6
CASSPLPPNTQYF,TGTGCCAGTAGTCCACTTCCCCCTAATACGCAGTATTTT,-,-,TRBJ2-3,TRBV19
CASRNSGGDYGYTF,TGTGCCAGCCGAAACTCAGGGGGGGACTATGGCTACACCTTC,TRBD1,-,TRBJ1-2,TRBV6-6
CASSLVTRNKNIQYF,TGTGCCAGCAGCTTAGTTACTAGAAACAAAAACATTCAGTACTTC,-,-,TRBJ2-4,TRBV11-2
CASSLDAGPNTGELFF,TGCGCCAGCAGCTTGGATGCCGGACCGAACACCGGGGAGCTGTTTTTT,-,-,TRBJ2-2,TRBV5-1
CASSLALETLNTEAFF,TGTGCCAGCAGCTTAGCGTTGGAGACATTGAACACTGAAGCTTTCTTT,-,-,TRBJ1-1,TRBV7-9
CASSEARVSKLFF,TGTGCCAGCAGTGAAGCGCGGGTATCAAAACTGTTTTTT,-,-,TRBJ1-4,TRBV6-1
CASSYRGPFSQETQYF,TGTGCCAGCAGCTACAGGGGGCCCTTCTCCCAAGAGACCCAGTACTTC,TRBD1,-,TRBJ2-5,TRBV7-8
CASSLQRTANYGYTF,TGTGCCAGCAGCCTTCAACGGACAGCTAACTATGGCTACACCTTC,-,-,TRBJ1-2,TRBV5-4
CASLGGDTEAFF,TGTGCCAGTTTGGGGGGGGACACTGAAGCTTTCTTT,-,-,TRBJ1-1,TRBV6-6
CAWIRADEAFF,TGTGCCTGGATCCGGGCGGATGAAGCTTTCTTT,-,-,TRBJ1-1,TRBV30
CASSIISLWKGISPLHF,TGTGCCAGTAGTATAATCTCTCTCTGGAAGGGGATTTCACCCCTCCACTTT,-,once,TRBJ1-6,TRBV19
CASSLAGTAIEAFF,TGTGCCAGCAGCTTAGCAGGAACAGCCATAGAAGCTTTCTTT,-,-,TRBJ1-1,TRBV7-2
CAWQGRDEKLFF,TGTGCCTGGCAGGGACGTGATGAAAAACTGTTTTTT,-,-,TRBJ1-4,TRBV30
CASTSAAGEPQTQYF,TGTGCCAGCACCTCGGCAGCGGGAGAGCCACAGACCCAGTACTTC,TRBD2,-,TRBJ2-5,TRBV28
CASSDKLQGYGYTF,TGTGCCAGCAGTGATAAATTACAGGGGTATGGCTACACCTTC,TRBD1,-,TRBJ1-2,TRBV2
CASSLAGGVNTEAFF,TGTGCCAGCAGCTTAGCTGGGGGTGTGAACACTGAAGCTTTCTTT,-,once,TRBJ1-1,TRBV11-2
CASSQEARVKNSPLHF,TGTGCCAGCAGCCAAGAAGCCAGGGTGAAGAATTCACCCCTCCACTTT,-,-,TRBJ1-6,TRBV14
CASSTNNRGRGQETQYF,TGTGCCAGCAGTACCAACAACAGGGGTCGGGGGCAAGAGACCCAGTACTTC,-,-,TRBJ2-5,TRBV28
CASSADRSKAFF,TGTGCCAGCAGCGCGGACAGGTCGAAAGCTTTCTTT,TRBD1,few,TRBJ1-1,TRBV7-2
CATRDREPASDEQFF,TGTGCCACCAGAGACCGGGAGCCCGCGAGCGATGAGCAGTTCTTC,-,-,TRBJ2-1,TRBV24-1
CASSVSGTNGYTF,TGTGCCAGCAGCGTTTCGGGGACGAATGGCTACACCTTC,-,-,TRBJ1-2,TRBV9
CASSGSRNTEAFF,TGCGCCAGCAGCGGTTCCCGGAACACTGAAGCTTTCTTT,-,-,TRBJ1-1,TRBV5-1
CASSPGARELFF,TGTGCCAGCTCACCAGGGGCCCGGGAGCTGTTTTTT,-,-,TRBJ2-2,TRBV18
CAWSQGTGGGNGYTF,TGTGCCTGGAGCCAAGGGACAGGGGGTGGAAATGGCTACACCTTC,TRBD1,many,TRBJ1-2,TRBV30
CASSWGGPGNTIYF,TGTGCCAGTAGTTGGGGGGGTCCCGGAAACACCATATATTTT,-,once,TRBJ1-3,TRBV19